This passage covers 11 T cell receptor beta chains from one sample sequenced in a study of shared clonotypes between healthy human individuals. The table came from immunoSEQ multiplex PCR; TCRdb's copy has only in-frame clones and leaves some out. The sample yields hundreds of thousands of clones, 80% to 95% seen once. Terminally differentiated effector memory CD45RA+ cells were excluded from the naive CD8 cells, which were CD45RO-negative and positively selected for CCR7. Sequences were obtained from naive CD8+ T cells sorted from blood. The receptor source for this set is a man in his thirties or forties in good health.

CDR3 in amino acids: CASTRASTDTQYF. DNA for the CDR3: TGTGCCAGCACGAGGGCTAGCACAGATACGCAGTATTTT. J is TRBJ2-3 and V is TRBV2; possibly TRBD2 for D (5 bases). Trimming took off 7 bases at V and 0 bases at J, with 8 bases between the two ends. Germline CDR1 SNHLY, CDR2 FYNNEI. This CDR3 is 13 amino acids long.

The rearrangement uses TRBV9 and TRBJ2-1; 8 positions match TRBD2. CDR1 SGDLS and CDR2 YYNGEE come from the germline V gene. V was clipped by 4 bases and J by 3 bases; unmatched bases: 6. CDR3 length: 15 amino acids. The CDR3 loop reads CASSPTGTSYNEQFF. The CDR3 DNA follows: TGTGCCAGCAGCCCAACCGGGACTAGCTACAATGAGCAGTTCTTC.

This clone has only a few counts. This chain connects TRBV30 to TRBJ1-1; 10 nucleotides match TRBD1. CDR1 is GTSNPN and CDR2 is SVGIG in the germline V gene (reference sequence). This CDR3 has 14 residues. Losses at the gene ends were 2 bases for V and 3 bases for J; bases not matched to a gene: 3. CDR3 sequence (DNA): TGTGCCTGGAGTATGACAGGGGGCCACACTGAAGCTTTCTTT. It translates to CAWSMTGGHTEAFF. Supplemented by reference TRBV30 and TRBJ1-1, the full variable domain reads SQTIHQWPATLVQPVGSPLSLECTVEGTSNPNLYWYRQAAGRGLQLLFYSVGIGQISSEVPQNLSASRPQDRQFILSSKKLLLSDSGFYLCAWSMTGGHTEAFFGQGTRLTVV.

The rearrangement uses TRBV27 and TRBJ1-1; 9 bases match TRBD1. Germline V gene sequence: CDR1 MNHEY, CDR2 SMNVEV (reference sequence). The CDR3 loop spans 14 amino acids. Trimming at V came to 7 bases and at J to 5 bases, leaving 8 bases not matched to a gene. Here the CDR3 reads CASTPQGAVTEAFF. The DNA for the CDR3 is TGTGCCAGCACCCCACAGGGGGCTGTTACTGAAGCTTTCTTT.

The J gene is TRBJ1-2, the V gene TRBV29-1; D might be TRBD1 (6 bases). The CDR3 length is 12 residues. Per the germline V gene, CDR1 is SQVTM and CDR2 is ANQGSEA. V was pared by 6 bases and J by 6 bases, with 14 bases between. The CDR3 nucleotides are TGCAGCGTGACCGTGACAGGCAATGGCTACACCTTC. As protein: CSVTVTGNGYTF.

The V gene is TRBV11-2, the J gene TRBJ2-7; 7 bases agree with TRBD1. This CDR3 has 15 amino acids. Trimming removed 5 bases from V and 5 bases from J; junction bases left unmatched: 12. Germline V gene lookup returns CDR1 SGHAT and CDR2 FQNNGV. Written as DNA, the CDR3 is TGTGCCAGCAGCCCCGACTACAGGGGCCTGGACGAGCAGTACTTC. Encoded protein: CASSPDYRGLDEQYF.

This clone was found once. The chain recombines TRBV27 with TRBJ1-5; a possible D gene is TRBD1 (6 bases). The CDR3 is made up of 14 amino acids. The germline V and J ends were trimmed by 5 bases and 8 bases, with 16 bases remaining between them. The germline V gene encodes CDR1 MNHEY and CDR2 SMNVEV (reference sequence). The CDR3 here is CASSHNREWKPQHF. Here the CDR3 DNA reads TGTGCCAGCAGTCACAACAGGGAATGGAAGCCCCAGCATTTT.

The genes are TRBV14 and TRBJ2-3; D is unresolved. Per the germline V gene, CDR1 is SGHDN and CDR2 is FVKESK. CDR3 size: 13 residues. V was trimmed by 3 bases and J by 2 bases, leaving 6 bases between them. The DNA of the CDR3 is TGTGCCAGCAGCCATTCCGCCACAGATACGCAGTATTTT. This gives the protein CASSHSATDTQYF. The variable domain in full, with the rest retrieved from reference TRBV14 and TRBJ2-3, is EAGVTQFPSHSVIEKGQTVTLRCDPISGHDNLYWYRRVMGKEIKFLLHFVKESKQDESGMPNNRFLAERTGGTYSTLKVQPAELEDSGVYFCASSHSATDTQYFGPGTRLTVL.

The chain recombines TRBV5-6 with TRBJ1-3, with D uncertain. Germline V gene sequence: CDR1 SGHDT, CDR2 YYEEEE. The CDR3 covers 15 residues. The V gene lost 2 bases and the J gene lost 1 base, with 10 bases spanning the gap. The CDR3 region has the DNA TGTGCCAGCAGCTTTGTGGGGATTTCTGGAAACACCATATATTTT. Residues: CASSFVGISGNTIYF.

The V call is TRBV5-5, the J call TRBJ1-1, with 9 positions matching TRBD1. From germline, CDR1 is SGHKS and CDR2 YYEKEE (reference sequence). The ends lost 3 bases at V and 5 bases at J; junction bases unmatched: 11. The CDR3 sequence is 16 residues long. The CDR3 spells CASSSTPGQGDTEAFF. In DNA, the CDR3 is TGTGCCAGCAGCTCAACACCGGGACAGGGAGATACTGAAGCTTTCTTT.

This chain joins TRBV11-2 and TRBJ2-7; 8 nucleotides align to TRBD1. The CDR3 extends over 15 amino acids. Germline CDR1 reads SGHAT; CDR2 reads FQNNGV. V trimming: 4 bases; J trimming: 3 bases; junction bases outside the gene matches: 8. The CDR3 reads CASSYSGTGIYEQYF. CDR3 coding DNA: TGTGCCAGCAGCTACTCCGGGACAGGTATCTACGAGCAGTACTTC.